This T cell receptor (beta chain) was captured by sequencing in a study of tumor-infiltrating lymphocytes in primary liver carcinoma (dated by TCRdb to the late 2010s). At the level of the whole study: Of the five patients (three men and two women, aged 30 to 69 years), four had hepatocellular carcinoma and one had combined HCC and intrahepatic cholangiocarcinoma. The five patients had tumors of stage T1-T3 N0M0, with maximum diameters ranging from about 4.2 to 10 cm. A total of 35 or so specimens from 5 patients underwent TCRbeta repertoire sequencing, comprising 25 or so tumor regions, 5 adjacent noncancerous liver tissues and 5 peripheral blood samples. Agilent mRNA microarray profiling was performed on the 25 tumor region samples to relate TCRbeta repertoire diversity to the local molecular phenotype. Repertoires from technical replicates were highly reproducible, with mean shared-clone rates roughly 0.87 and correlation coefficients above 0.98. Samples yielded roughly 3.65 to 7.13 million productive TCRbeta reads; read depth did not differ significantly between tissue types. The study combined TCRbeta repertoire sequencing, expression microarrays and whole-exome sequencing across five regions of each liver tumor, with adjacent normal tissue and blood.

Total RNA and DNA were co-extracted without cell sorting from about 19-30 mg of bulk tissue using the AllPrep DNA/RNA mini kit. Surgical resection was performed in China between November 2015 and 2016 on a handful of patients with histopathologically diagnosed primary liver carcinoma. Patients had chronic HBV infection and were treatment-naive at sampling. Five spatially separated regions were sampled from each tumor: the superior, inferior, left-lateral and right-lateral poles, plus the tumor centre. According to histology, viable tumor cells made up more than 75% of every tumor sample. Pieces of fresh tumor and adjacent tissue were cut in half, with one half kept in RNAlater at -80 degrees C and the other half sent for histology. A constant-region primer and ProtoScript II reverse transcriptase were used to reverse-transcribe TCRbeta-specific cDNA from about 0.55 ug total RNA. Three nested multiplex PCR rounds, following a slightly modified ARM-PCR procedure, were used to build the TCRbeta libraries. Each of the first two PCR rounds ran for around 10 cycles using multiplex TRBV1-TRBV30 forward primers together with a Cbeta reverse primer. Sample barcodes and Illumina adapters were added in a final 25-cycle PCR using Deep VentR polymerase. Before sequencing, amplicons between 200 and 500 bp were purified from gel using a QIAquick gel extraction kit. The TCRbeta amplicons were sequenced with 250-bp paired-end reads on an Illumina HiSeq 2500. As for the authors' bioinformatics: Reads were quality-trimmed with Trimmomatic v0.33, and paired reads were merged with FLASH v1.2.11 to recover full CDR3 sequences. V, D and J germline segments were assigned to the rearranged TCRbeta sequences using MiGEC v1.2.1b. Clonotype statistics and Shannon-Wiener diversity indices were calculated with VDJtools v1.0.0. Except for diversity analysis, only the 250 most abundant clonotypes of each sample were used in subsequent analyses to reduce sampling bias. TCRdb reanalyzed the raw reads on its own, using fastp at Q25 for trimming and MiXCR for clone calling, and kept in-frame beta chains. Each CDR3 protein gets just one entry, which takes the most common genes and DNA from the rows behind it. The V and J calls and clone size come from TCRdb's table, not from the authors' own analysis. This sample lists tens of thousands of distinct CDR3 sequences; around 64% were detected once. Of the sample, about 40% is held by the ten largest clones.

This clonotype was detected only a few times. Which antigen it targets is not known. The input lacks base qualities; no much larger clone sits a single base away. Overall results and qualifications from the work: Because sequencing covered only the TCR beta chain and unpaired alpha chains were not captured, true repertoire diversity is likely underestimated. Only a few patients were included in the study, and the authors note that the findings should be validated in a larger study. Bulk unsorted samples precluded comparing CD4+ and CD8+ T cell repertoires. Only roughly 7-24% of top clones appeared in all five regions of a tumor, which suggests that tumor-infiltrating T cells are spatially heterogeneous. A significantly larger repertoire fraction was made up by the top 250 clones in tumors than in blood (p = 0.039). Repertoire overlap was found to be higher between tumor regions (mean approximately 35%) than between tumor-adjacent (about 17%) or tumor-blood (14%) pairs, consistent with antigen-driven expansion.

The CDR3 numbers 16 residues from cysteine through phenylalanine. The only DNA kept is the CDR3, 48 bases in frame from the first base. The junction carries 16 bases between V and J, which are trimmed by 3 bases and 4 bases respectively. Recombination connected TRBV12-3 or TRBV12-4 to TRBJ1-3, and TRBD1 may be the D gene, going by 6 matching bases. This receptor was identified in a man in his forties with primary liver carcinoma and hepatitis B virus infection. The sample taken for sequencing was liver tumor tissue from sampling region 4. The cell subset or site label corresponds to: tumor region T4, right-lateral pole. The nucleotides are TGTGCCAGCAGTTTTGGGAATACAGGGACCGGAAACACCATATATTTT. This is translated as CASSFGNTGTGNTIYF.